This T cell receptor (beta chain) was captured in a study of CD8 T cells in ankylosing spondylitis. Germline V gene sequence: CDR1 DFQATT, CDR2 SNEGSKA (reference sequence). This CDR3 spans 14 amino acids. Trimming pared 6 bases from V and 3 bases from J, leaving 14 bases between. This clonotype showed up many times. The antigen is not known. One entry per CDR3 protein results from TCRdb running MiXCR on the 5' RACE reads. The repertoire holds some 840,000 distinct CDR3 sequences, about 11% seen once, with approximately 0.5% in the top ten. Study-wide results and caveats: Matched synovial fluid from ankylosing spondylitis patients was reported to be enriched for disease-linked clones. The study identified a TCR beta motif of several highly homologous variants that appeared characteristic of ankylosing spondylitis blood. In the blood and synovial fluid of reactive arthritis, some motif variants had been previously reported. The disease-linked clones had a CD8+ phenotype and low blood frequencies.

The material sequenced was blood, either unsorted or a sorted T cell fraction (not recorded which). V gene TRBV20-1 combines with J gene TRBJ2-2; D ambiguous. The TCR comes from a male donor with ankylosing spondylitis. Written as DNA, the CDR3 is TGCAGTGCACCCAACCGGGCCCACACCGGGGAGCTGTTTTTT. It yields the protein CSAPNRAHTGELFF.